These T cell receptor beta chains were read from a single sample in a study of cytomegalovirus exposure and HLA in healthy donors. Measured with immunoSEQ multiplex PCR; TCRdb has only the in-frame clones, and not every one. The data contain around 120,000 clones, about three quarters of them singletons. Input material: PBMCs. All receptors derive from a man aged 60 to 69 in good health and CMV-seropositive. Each CDR3 is given with its conserved first and last residue. The D gene is left open where the match is weak. A clone size is listed for some rows: how often the clone was seen (once, few, many), or a class if it is expanded.

>TRBD1|-|TRBV4-1|TRBJ2-1
TGCGCCAGCAGCCATGACAGGGTCCTCTACAATGAGCAGTTCTTC
CASSHDRVLYNEQFF
>-|-|TRBV10-3|TRBJ2-1
TGTGCCATCAGTCTCTCCTACAATGAGCAGTTCTTC
CAISLSYNEQFF
>-|-|TRBV6-4|TRBJ2-3
TGTGCCAGCAGCAGGAGCGGGGATACGCAGTATTTT
CASSRSGDTQYF
>TRBD2|-|TRBV9|TRBJ2-5
TGTGCCAGCAGCGTTGGACTAGCGGGGGGCATACTCCAAGAGACCCAGTACTTC
CASSVGLAGGILQETQYF
>-|-|TRBV10-3|TRBJ2-7
TGTGCCATCAGTGAGCCCTATCACAGCCGATCGACAGCAATCTCCTACGAGCAGTACTTC
CAISEPYHSRSTAISYEQYF
>TRBD1|-|TRBV11-2|TRBJ1-1
TGTGCCAGCAGCTTAGGGACAGGGGGTTCTGAAGCTTTCTTT
CASSLGTGGSEAFF
>-|-|TRBV28|TRBJ1-4
TGTGCCAGCAGTTCCTACCGGGTTGCACTGTTTTTT
CASSSYRVALFF
>TRBD1|-|TRBV28|TRBJ1-5
TGTGCCAGCAGCTTATTAGAAGGACAGGGGCCCGGGGCTAGTCAGCCCCAGCATTTT
CASSLLEGQGPGASQPQHF
>TRBD1|-|TRBV10-2|TRBJ1-2
TGCGCCAGCACCGGGACAGGGGACTTCTATGGCTACACCTTC
CASTGTGDFYGYTF
>-|-|TRBV27|TRBJ2-7
TGTGCCAGCAGTCCACGACTAGGAGGAACCTACGAGCAGTACTTC
CASSPRLGGTYEQYF
>-|-|TRBV6-5|TRBJ1-1
TGTGCCAGCAGTTACGGGGGGGGGACTGAAGCTTTCTTT
CASSYGGGTEAFF
>-|-|TRBV18|TRBJ1-2
TGTGCCAGCTCCTCTTCTTCGGACTATGGCTACACCTTC
CASSSSSDYGYTF
>TRBD1|-|TRBV5-1|TRBJ1-1
TGCGCCAGCAGCTTGGGACAGGGCACAAAACTTTACACTGAAGCTTTCTTT
CASSLGQGTKLYTEAFF
>-|-|TRBV7-2|TRBJ2-2
TGTGCCAGCAGCTTAGGGTGGGCAGTTACCGGGGAGCTGTTTTTT
CASSLGWAVTGELFF
>-|few|TRBV4-1|TRBJ2-5
TGCGCCAGCAGCCAAGATGGGGGAGGCGAGGGGACCCAGTACTTC
CASSQDGGGEGTQYF
>TRBD1|-|TRBV9|TRBJ2-1
TGTGCCAGCAGCCCCCAGGGGTGGGGGACAGGTGGTGAGCAGTTCTTC
CASSPQGWGTGGEQFF
>-|-|TRBV5-1|TRBJ1-1
TGCGCCAGCAGCTTTGGGGAGGGCGGAGCTTTCTTT
CASSFGEGGAFF
>TRBD1|-|TRBV28|TRBJ2-1
TGTGCCAGCAGTTCCCCAGGGGGCCGAGGGGAGCAGTTCTTC
CASSSPGGRGEQFF
>-|-|TRBV5-1|TRBJ1-2
TGCGCCAGCCATACCACCGCCGGGACAAACTATGGCTACACCTTC
CASHTTAGTNYGYTF
>TRBD2|-|TRBV6-5|TRBJ2-1
TGTGCCAGCAGGCCCCCCGGGGGGTACAATGAGCAGTTCTTC
CASRPPGGYNEQFF
>TRBD1|-|TRBV7-9|TRBJ2-1
TGTGCCAGCAGCTTAGGGCAGGGGGTATACAATGAGCAGTTCTTC
CASSLGQGVYNEQFF
>-|-|TRBV7-5|TRBJ2-7
TGTGCCAGCAGCTTAGGAACAGGACCCTACGAGCAGTACTTC
CASSLGTGPYEQYF
>TRBD2|-|TRBV28|TRBJ2-1
TGTGCCAGCAGTTTAGCGGGAGAGCGGAATGAGCAGTTCTTC
CASSLAGERNEQFF
>TRBD1|-|TRBV15|TRBJ1-2
TGTGCCACCAGCAGAGCCGGGACAGCTAACTATGGCTACACCTTC
CATSRAGTANYGYTF
>-|-|TRBV11-2|TRBJ2-5
TGTGCCAGCAGCTCCAGAGGGGCAGGGGAAGAGACCCAGTACTTC
CASSSRGAGEETQYF
>TRBD2|-|TRBV9|TRBJ2-1
TGTGCCAGCAGCCCACTAGCGGGAGGGCTGGGTGAGCAGTTCTTC
CASSPLAGGLGEQFF
>-|-|TRBV5-1|TRBJ2-1
TGCGCCAGCAGCCCCATCCCAGACAGGGGAGGGGGCAATGAGCAGTTCTTC
CASSPIPDRGGGNEQFF
>-|-|TRBV5-1|TRBJ1-1
TGCGCCAGCCGCAGTAGGTGGGCAACTGAAGCTTTCTTT
CASRSRWATEAFF
>TRBD2|-|TRBV28|TRBJ2-3
TGTGCCAGCAGCATACTGGTAGCGGGTTGGACAGATACGCAGTATTTT
CASSILVAGWTDTQYF
>-|-|TRBV5-1|TRBJ2-5
TGCGCCAGCAGCCCAGGAGGACGTGAAGAGACCCAGTACTTC
CASSPGGREETQYF
>TRBD1|-|TRBV7-8|TRBJ2-7
TGTGCCAGCAGCGTTACCGGGACAGGCTCCTACGAGCAGTACTTC
CASSVTGTGSYEQYF
>-|-|TRBV5-4|TRBJ2-3
TGTGCCAGCAGCTTGGGGGCAGGAACAGATACGCAGTATTTT
CASSLGAGTDTQYF
>TRBD1|-|TRBV19|TRBJ2-6
TGTGCCAGTAGTATCAATCAGGGGGCGAGGGCCAACGTCCTGACTTTC
CASSINQGARANVLTF
>-|-|TRBV5-1|TRBJ2-5
TGCGCCAGCAGCTTGGTTTCAGGGGTTCTGTCACAAGAGACCCAGTACTTC
CASSLVSGVLSQETQYF
>-|-|TRBV30|TRBJ1-6
TGTGCCTGGAGTCCACGTGGACCAAAAGACAGGCGGAATTCACCCCTCCACTTT
CAWSPRGPKDRRNSPLHF
>TRBD1|-|TRBV10-3|TRBJ2-3
TGTGCCATCAAACGCCAGGGGGCGTCAGATACGCAGTATTTT
CAIKRQGASDTQYF
>TRBD1|-|TRBV2|TRBJ1-5
TGTGCCAGCAGTCCAGGGGGTCGCCAGCCCCAGCATTTT
CASSPGGRQPQHF
>-|-|TRBV29-1|TRBJ1-1
TGCAGCGTTGCAGGGTGGGGGGACACTGAAGCTTTCTTT
CSVAGWGDTEAFF
>-|-|TRBV7-3|TRBJ2-7
TGTGCCAGCAGCTTAAACCTCGCCGGGGAGCAGTACTTC
CASSLNLAGEQYF
>TRBD1|-|TRBV7-2|TRBJ1-3
TGTGCCAGCAGCCAACAGGGGATGCTCTCTGGAAACACCATATATTTT
CASSQQGMLSGNTIYF
>TRBD2|-|TRBV6-1|TRBJ2-4
TGTGCCAGCAGTGCATCTTCAACTTTACTACTAGCGGGAGTGGTTTACTTC
CASSASSTLLLAGVVYF
>-|few|TRBV6-5|TRBJ2-7
TGTGCCAGCAGTTCTTCCCTAGTCCTGACGGGCGAGCAGTACTTC
CASSSSLVLTGEQYF
>TRBD1|-|TRBV27|TRBJ1-2
TGTGCCAGCAGTTTATCGGAGGGGGCCTATGGCTACACCTTC
CASSLSEGAYGYTF
>-|-|TRBV4-1|TRBJ2-3
TGCGCCAGCAGCTGGGGGGATTATACGCAGTATTTT
CASSWGDYTQYF
>-|-|TRBV28|TRBJ1-2
TGTGCCAGCAGTTCCCCCAGGGTTAACTATGGCTACACCTTC
CASSSPRVNYGYTF
>-|-|TRBV9|TRBJ1-2
TGTGCCAGCAGCGTGAGTCCTCAGGTCTATGGCTACACCTTC
CASSVSPQVYGYTF
>-|-|TRBV28|TRBJ1-2
TGTGCCAGCAGTACAATTAATCCTAGGGGCCCCAACTATGGCTACACCTTC
CASSTINPRGPNYGYTF
>-|-|TRBV6-5|TRBJ2-7
TGTGCCAGCAGTTACTATGACGGAGCGGGCGAGCAGTACTTC
CASSYYDGAGEQYF
>TRBD2|-|TRBV11-2|TRBJ2-7
TGTGCCAGCAGCGACCCGGCGGGAGTAGCCTACGAGCAGTACTTC
CASSDPAGVAYEQYF
>-|-|TRBV7-2|TRBJ1-1
TGTGCCAGCAGCTTGAGGGAAACTGAAGCTTTCTTT
CASSLRETEAFF
>TRBD2|-|TRBV6-4|TRBJ2-3
TGTGCCAGCAGTGTGGAGGGACTAGCGGGGCATACGCAGTATTTT
CASSVEGLAGHTQYF
>TRBD1|once|TRBV10-3|TRBJ1-1
TGTGCCATCAGTGAGGAGGGACAGGCGAGGACTGAAGCTTTCTTT
CAISEEGQARTEAFF
>TRBD1|-|TRBV28|TRBJ1-5
TGTGCCAGCAGTTTCGGGACAGGTATCAATCAGCCCCAGCATTTT
CASSFGTGINQPQHF